This TCR beta chain was retrieved from a study of blood T cell repertoires in COVID-19. Overall study context: Donors in the United States, Italy and Spain gave samples during acute or convalescent COVID-19. The analysed material was cDNA or gDNA that came from T cells, B-cell-depleted T cells, or PBMCs.

As originally analysed: How many nucleated cells were present was estimated from reference gene primer amplification. Generated by immunoSEQ multiplex PCR, the TCRdb table keeps only in-frame clones and is missing some. The D gene and trimming were derived from the DNA, and the V and J assignments and clone size from that table. The sample lists approximately 300,000 clones, roughly 90% occurring once. V gave up 4 bases and J gave up 8 bases; unmatched junction bases: 7. The CDR3 extends over 13 amino acids. CDR1 is SEHNR, CDR2 FQNEAQ, per germline (reference sequence). The origin of this receptor is a man aged 18 to 35 who had recovered from COVID-19. The rearrangement links TRBV7-9 to TRBJ1-1; TRBD1 matches 7 bases. The sample comprised peripheral blood. The CDR3 loop reads CASSSSGTEEAFF. DNA for the CDR3: TGTGCCAGCAGCTCGTCCGGGACAGAAGAAGCTTTCTTT.